This T cell receptor (beta chain) was retrieved from a study of STAT5B mutations in CD4+ large granular lymphocyte leukemia. Study-level background: The CDR3 'QG' motif was associated with a particular HLA allele among healthy donors.

This CDR3 is built from 15 residues. J lost 5 bases, V lost 5 bases, and 8 bases had no gene match. Germline CDR1 MDHEN, CDR2 SYDVKM. This clone was detected only a few times. Its target is not known. As handled by the study authors: A productive frequency of 2.59 x 10-5 was the lowest detectable. Some clones are missing from TCRdb's copy, which holds only in-frame ones; the method was immunoSEQ multiplex PCR. The DNA was the basis for D and trimming; V, J and clone size are from that table. The data contain about 26,000 clones, around 81% of them singletons. General observations from the study: CD4-sorted patient repertoires seemed more clonal than healthy CD4+ repertoires. 8/27 top patient clones versus 2/35 control clones were TRBV06-family.

Sequenced input: CD4+ T cells from blood buffy coats. This chain links TRBV28 with TRBJ2-5; 10 bases fit TRBD1. This TCR came from a human donor in good health. The CDR3 reads CASSGDRGGKETQYF. CDR3 nucleotide sequence: TGTGCCAGCAGTGGGGACAGGGGAGGGAAGGAGACCCAGTACTTC.